The source of this T cell receptor beta chain is a study of identical twins. Study-wide results and limits: The models systematically underestimated how much out-of-frame TCR alpha was shared in monozygotic twins. Low generation probability was overrepresented in out-of-frame alpha sequences shared by twins.

Template switching (which added a universal primer site) was used, and cDNA carried unique molecular identifiers. Each CDR3 protein gets one entry after TCRdb re-called the 5' RACE reads with MiXCR. The table includes about 500,000 distinct CDR3 sequences, more than 13% detected once. In its sample, this clonotype was seen a few times. Its cognate antigen is unknown. Germline V gene data show CDR1 as DFQATT and CDR2 as SNEGSKA (reference sequence). CDR3 length: 13 residues. After removal of 3 bases from V and 5 bases from J, the junction contained 2 bases not matched to a gene. The sample was also linked to a second study, of yellow fever vaccine responses in identical twins. Turning to that study: In identical twins, vaccine T cell responses appeared partly shared and partly individual.

This TCR came from a woman aged 18-35 years in good health. The source material was CD4+ T cells sorted from blood. This sequence joins TRBV20-1 and TRBJ2-3; 10 bases map to TRBD2. The CDR3 DNA reads as TGCAGTGCTAGGACTAGCGGGCAAGATACGCAGTATTTT. Translated: CSARTSGQDTQYF.